Shown below are 19 T cell receptor beta chains from a single sample sequenced in a study of blood T cell repertoires in COVID-19 (dated by TCRdb to 2020 to 2022). Libraries came from the immunoSEQ multiplex PCR assay. TCRdb holds this immuneACCESS table with in-frame rearrangements only. Some clones are missing; in checked studies, unresolved V genes explain under half, and the rest has no known cause. The sample yields about 230,000 clones; around 90% were counted once. The ten largest clonotypes hold about a tenth of the sample. Sequenced input: PBMCs or T cells enriched from blood (not recorded which). These receptors were taken from a man aged 30 to 39 who had recovered from COVID-19.

The chain joins TRBV5-1 to TRBJ1-4, with a weak D call TRBD1 (5 bases). There are 15 residues in the CDR3. Per germline, CDR1 SGHRS and CDR2 YFSETQ. Trimming removed 5 bases at V and 5 bases at J, with 16 bases between. CDR3 in amino acids: CASSIVGAGNEKLFF. Here the CDR3 DNA reads TGCGCCAGCAGTATAGTAGGGGCCGGGAATGAAAAACTGTTTTTT.

The table lists this clone with a few counts. This chain uses TRBV7-9 with TRBJ2-5, with D perhaps matching TRBD1 (5 bases). CDR1 and CDR2 from the germline V gene are SEHNR and FQNEAQ (reference sequence). V was cut by 5 bases and J by 0 bases, with 10 bases left in between. CDR3 length: 14 residues. As DNA, the CDR3 is TGTGCCAGCAGCGCCCCAGGGTACCAAGAGACCCAGTACTTC. This gives the protein CASSAPGYQETQYF.

The V call is TRBV5-1, the J call TRBJ1-6; possible D gene TRBD1, 6 bases. The V end lost 4 bases, the J end lost 7 bases, and 12 bases lay between the germline ends. This CDR3 has 14 amino acids. Germline V gene lookup returns CDR1 SGHRS and CDR2 YFSETQ. The CDR3 DNA reads as TGCGCCAGCAGCGAGGACAGTGGCAATTCACCCCTCCACTTT. It is translated as CASSEDSGNSPLHF.

The chain links TRBV7-9 to TRBJ1-3; maybe TRBD1 (6 bases). V lost 5 bases and J lost 3, with 11 bases in between. The CDR3 consists of 14 residues. Germline V gene data show CDR1 as SEHNR and CDR2 as FQNEAQ (reference sequence). CDR3 nucleotides: TGTGCCAGCAGCCCGGACAGCCTTGGAAACACCATATATTTT. The encoded protein is CASSPDSLGNTIYF.

This chain uses TRBV2 with TRBJ2-7, with 8 bases identical to TRBD2. Germline CDR1 is SNHLY and CDR2 is FYNNEI. There are 14 residues in the CDR3. With 7 bases clipped from V and 4 bases from J, the junction kept 9 bases outside the gene matches. CDR3 coding DNA: TGTGCCAGCAAACAAGAGGGACTAGGGTACGAGCAGTACTTC. This gives the protein CASKQEGLGYEQYF.

The chain links TRBV3-1 (or the pseudogene TRBV3-2) to TRBJ1-2; 7 positions match TRBD1. J gave up 6 bases and V 7 bases, and 11 bases lay outside the gene matches. CDR3 length equals 14 residues. Germline V gives CDR1 LGHDT, CDR2 YNNKEL (reference sequence). The CDR3 spells CASTRGTEGNGYTF. Written as DNA, the CDR3 is TGTGCCAGCACCCGCGGGACAGAAGGTAATGGCTACACCTTC.

The V and J genes are TRBV27 and TRBJ2-2; TRBD2 matches at 9 bases. This CDR3 has 15 residues. V was clipped by 4 bases and J by 1 base; unmatched bases: 1. CDR1 is MNHEY, CDR2 SMNVEV, per germline (reference sequence). The CDR3 DNA sequence: TGTGCCAGCAGTTCGACTAGCGGGAACACCGGGGAGCTGTTTTTT. Translating it yields CASSSTSGNTGELFF.

The V call is TRBV5-4, the J call TRBJ2-2; D is unclear. V lost 7 bases, J lost 9 bases, and 16 bases lay in between. Germline loops: CDR1 SGHNT, CDR2 YYREEE (reference sequence). This CDR3 is built from 13 residues. CDR3 residues: CASGEGAQRELFF. The CDR3 nucleotides are TGTGCCAGCGGAGAAGGCGCACAAAGGGAGCTGTTTTTT.

The genes are TRBV24-1 and TRBJ2-2; 11 bases fit TRBD2. The germline gives CDR1 KGHDR, CDR2 SFDVKD. Unmatched junction bases numbered 2, after V lost 7 bases and J lost 5 bases. The CDR3 has 14 amino acids. As DNA, the CDR3 is TGTGCCACCAGCCTAGCGGGAGGAACCGGGGAGCTGTTTTTT. As protein: CATSLAGGTGELFF.

This sequence joins TRBV18 and TRBJ2-1; the match to TRBD2 covers 11 bases. Germline V gives CDR1 KGHSH, CDR2 LQKENI. This CDR3 has 16 amino acids. Trimming took 8 bases from V and 8 from J; bases not matched to a gene: 14. CDR3 sequence (DNA): TGTGCCAGCACCCTTAGCGGGGGGGCCCAATTCTATGAGCAGTTCTTC. The encoded protein is CASTLSGGAQFYEQFF.

The chain employs TRBV5-1 and TRBJ1-1; TRBD1 might be the D (5 bases). Trimming took off 1 base at V and 4 bases at J, with 11 bases between the two ends. This CDR3 comprises 14 residues. The germline V gene encodes CDR1 SGHRS and CDR2 YFSETQ. The CDR3 DNA is TGCGCCAGCAGCTTGCAGGGAAGTAGCACTGAAGCTTTCTTT. Protein product: CASSLQGSSTEAFF.

The chain links TRBV6-4 to TRBJ2-1; 11 bases agree with TRBD1. The V gene end was trimmed by 6 bases and the J gene end by 8 bases; junction bases not matched to a gene: 9. The CDR3 totals 15 residues. CDR1 and CDR2 from the germline V gene are MRHNA and SNTAGT. In DNA form, the CDR3 reads TGTGCCAGCAGCGATGGACAGGGGGCCATGGATGAGCAGTTCTTC. Amino acid sequence: CASSDGQGAMDEQFF.

The J gene is TRBJ2-3, the V gene TRBV5-8; 9 nucleotides align to TRBD1. Germline V gives CDR1 SGHTS, CDR2 YDEGEE. V lost 4 bases to trimming and J lost 13 bases; unmatched junction nucleotides: 4. The CDR3 totals 11 residues. CDR3 loop: CASSLGQGKYF. CDR3 sequence (DNA): TGTGCCAGCAGCCTCGGACAGGGGAAGTATTTT.

The chain combines TRBV6-5 with TRBJ1-6, with unresolved D. Trimming took off 6 bases at V and 6 bases at J, with 12 bases between the two ends. The CDR3 loop spans 14 amino acids. CDR1 and CDR2 from the germline V gene are MNHEY and SVGAGI. The CDR3 bases are TGTGCCAGCAGGACCGACATCTTTAATTCACCCCTCCACTTT. It codes for CASRTDIFNSPLHF.

V gene TRBV9 combines with J gene TRBJ2-3, with 12 bases matching TRBD2. The V gene's germline CDR1 is SGDLS and CDR2 YYNGEE. The CDR3 is 22 amino acids. After removal of 0 bases from V and 0 bases from J, the junction contained 17 bases not matched to a gene. The CDR3 bases are TGTGCCAGCAGCGTAGCGACGGAACGACCGGGACTAGCGGGCGAAAGCACAGATACGCAGTATTTT. Its translation is CASSVATERPGLAGESTDTQYF.

This clone showed up just once. This chain links TRBV30 with TRBJ1-2; D remains ambiguous. This CDR3 is built from 14 residues. Trimming removed 6 bases at V and 5 bases at J, with 19 bases between. The V gene's germline CDR1 is GTSNPN and CDR2 SVGIG (reference sequence). The CDR3: CACYPTTLPYGYTF. In DNA, the CDR3 is TGTGCCTGCTACCCCACTACCCTCCCTTATGGCTACACCTTC.

The rearrangement joins TRBV20-1 to TRBJ2-7; a possible D gene is TRBD1 (5 bases). Germline-derived CDR1 and CDR2 are DFQATT and SNEGSKA (reference sequence). The CDR3 contains 10 residues. The CDR3 DNA reads TGCAGCGTAGGACAATACGAGCAGTACTTC. It specifies CSVGQYEQYF.

The chain couples TRBV2 to TRBJ2-5; TRBD2 might be the D (5 bases). Germline values: CDR1 SNHLY, CDR2 FYNNEI. Trimming removed 10 bases at V and 7 bases at J, with 13 bases between. This CDR3 contains 11 residues. The DNA for the CDR3 is TGTGCCACTCACACCCGGGGGACCCAGTACTTC. Amino acids: CATHTRGTQYF.

This rearrangement joins TRBV25-1 to TRBJ2-5, with no clear D. V lost 7 bases, J lost 1 base, and 10 bases lay in between. CDR3 length: 13 amino acids. The germline gives CDR1 MGHDK, CDR2 SYGVNS. Here the CDR3 reads CASNGATQETQYF. The CDR3 DNA reads TGTGCCAGCAATGGAGCAACCCAAGAGACCCAGTACTTC.